A selection of T cell receptor beta chains follows, all from one sample in a study of technical replicates of blood from a handful of donors. TCRdb's table, derived via immunoSEQ multiplex PCR, lists solely in-frame clones and lacks some. Of under 65,000 clones in the sample, 95% to 96% were seen once. Input material: T cells isolated from PBMCs. Receptors originate from a human donor in good health. Both conserved end residues are part of each CDR3. D genes are given only for firm matches. Clone size is not always given. Where it is, it says once, few, many or a class for expanded clones.

>TRBV18|TRBJ2-6|TRBD2|once
TGTGCCAGCTCATTGGGGACTAGCGGTTCTGGGGCCAACGTCCTGACTTTC
CASSLGTSGSGANVLTF
>TRBV4-1|TRBJ1-1|.|.
TGCGCCAGCAGCCAAGTCCGGGGGGGGCTGAACACTGAAGCTTTCTTT
CASSQVRGGLNTEAFF
>TRBV4-3|TRBJ2-1|TRBD2|.
TGCGCCAGCAGCCAAGACCGGACTAGCGGCAGGAATGAGCAGTTCTTC
CASSQDRTSGRNEQFF
>TRBV6-5|TRBJ1-2|TRBD1|.
TGTGCCAGCAGTCGGGACAGGGATTATGGCTACACCTTC
CASSRDRDYGYTF
>TRBV12-2|TRBJ2-7|.|.
TGTGCAAGTCGCTTAGGGAATACAGGGGGCAGGGACGAGCAGTACTTC
CASRLGNTGGRDEQYF
>TRBV7-8|TRBJ2-7|.|.
TGTGCCAGCAGCTACTCGCCGTGGGCCCAAAGCTACGAGCAGTACTTC
CASSYSPWAQSYEQYF
>TRBV30|TRBJ2-5|TRBD2|.
TGTGCCTCCACAACTAGCGGATCACAAGAGACCCAGTACTTC
CASTTSGSQETQYF
>TRBV5-1|TRBJ2-5|.|.
TGCGCCAGCAGCTTAGGGGCGCAGGCTTGGGAGACCCAGTACTTC
CASSLGAQAWETQYF
>TRBV27|TRBJ2-5|.|.
TGTGCCAGCAGTTTCTTGCGGAATAAAGAGACCCAGTACTTC
CASSFLRNKETQYF
>TRBV7-2|TRBJ1-1|TRBD1|once
TGTGCCAGCAGCTGGGACAGGGGTACCACTGAAGCTTTCTTT
CASSWDRGTTEAFF
>TRBV7-9|TRBJ2-2|TRBD1|.
TGTGCCAGCAGCCTAGACAGGGGGCTGTCCGGGGAGCTGTTTTTT
CASSLDRGLSGELFF
>TRBV29-1|TRBJ1-2|.|.
TGCAGCGTTGAAGAGGCCTATGGCTACACCTTC
CSVEEAYGYTF
>TRBV4-2|TRBJ2-1|TRBD2|.
TGTGCCAGCAGCCAAGGGTTCCGGCGGGAGAACCCAAGTGAGCAGTTCTTC
CASSQGFRRENPSEQFF
>TRBV5-1|TRBJ2-2|.|once
TGCGCCAGCTCATCGACAGGTCCTAACGGGGAGCTGTTTTTT
CASSSTGPNGELFF
>TRBV4-1|TRBJ1-3|.|.
TGCGCCAGCAGCCAAGATACCAGTGGAAACACCATATATTTT
CASSQDTSGNTIYF
>TRBV5-4|TRBJ2-1|.|.
TGTGCCAGCCATGGTATTTTTGCGAGCTACAATGAGCAGTTCTTC
CASHGIFASYNEQFF
>TRBV7-9|TRBJ1-2|.|.
TGTGCCAGCAGCTTATCTGGTGAGCTTGATGGCTACACCTTC
CASSLSGELDGYTF
>TRBV4-1|TRBJ1-3|.|once
TGCGCCAGCAGCCGTCAGGGAACGGGAAACACCATATATTTT
CASSRQGTGNTIYF
>TRBV21-1|TRBJ2-5|.|.
TGTGCCAGCAGCAAACCTGGGACTAGCGGAGAAGAGACCCAGTACTTC
CASSKPGTSGEETQYF
>TRBV9|TRBJ2-7|TRBD2|.
TGTGCCAGCAGCGATAGCGGGAGGTCCTTCCACGAGCAGTACTTC
CASSDSGRSFHEQYF
>TRBV19|TRBJ1-1|.|once
TGTGCCAGTAGTATAGTTCGGGGGACTGAAGCTTTCTTT
CASSIVRGTEAFF
>TRBV7-2|TRBJ1-5|.|.
TGTGCCAGCAGCTTAGACAGCGGAAGAGATCAGCCCCAGCATTTT
CASSLDSGRDQPQHF
>TRBV27|TRBJ1-5|TRBD1|.
TGTGCCAGCGCCGCGACAGGGGGTCAACAGCCCCAGCATTTT
CASAATGGQQPQHF
>TRBV7-2|TRBJ2-5|.|.
TGTGCCAGCAGCTTATATCCGGGGGAGACCCAGTACTTC
CASSLYPGETQYF
>TRBV7-3|TRBJ2-1|.|.
TGTGCCAGCAGCTTATCCCCGGGGTATGACGGAACATACAATGAGCAGTTCTTC
CASSLSPGYDGTYNEQFF
>TRBV9|TRBJ2-6|TRBD1|.
TGTGCCAGCAGCGCGAGGGGACAGTGGAGTGGGGCCAACGTCCTGACTTTC
CASSARGQWSGANVLTF
>TRBV19|TRBJ2-1|TRBD2|.
TGTGCCAGTAGTAAGCCGGCTAGCGGGATGGGGAATGAGCAGTTCTTC
CASSKPASGMGNEQFF
>TRBV29-1|TRBJ2-2|.|.
TGCAGCGTTGGGTCTACCTACACCGGGGAGCTGTTTTTT
CSVGSTYTGELFF
>TRBV6-5|TRBJ1-1|TRBD1|.
TGTGCCAGCCTGGACAGGGGTGATAACACTGAAGCTTTCTTT
CASLDRGDNTEAFF
>TRBV27|TRBJ2-7|TRBD2|few
TGTGCCAGCAGTCCTATTAGCGGGAGGGCCAATGAGCAGTACTTC
CASSPISGRANEQYF
>TRBV6-6|TRBJ2-3|TRBD1|.
TGTGCCAGCAGTCGCCGGGACAGGGACTCCGATACGCAGTATTTT
CASSRRDRDSDTQYF
>TRBV9|TRBJ1-1|.|.
TGTGCCAGCAGCCCCCGTTTAATGAACACTGAAGCTTTCTTT
CASSPRLMNTEAFF
>TRBV19|TRBJ2-7|TRBD2|once
TGTGCCAGTAGTCCTCGGACTAGCGGAGCCTACGAGCAGTACTTC
CASSPRTSGAYEQYF
>TRBV5-1|TRBJ2-1|TRBD2|.
TGCGCCAGCAGCTTGGTAACTAGCGGGAGTCTCTCCTACAATGAGCAGTTCTTC
CASSLVTSGSLSYNEQFF
>TRBV27|TRBJ2-1|TRBD2|.
TGTGCCAGCAGTCCGACTAGCGGGAGGGGCAATGAGCAGTTCTTC
CASSPTSGRGNEQFF
>TRBV7-9|TRBJ2-1|TRBD2|.
TGTGCCAGCAGCTTAGGTATGACTAGCGGGGGGCAGTTCTTC
CASSLGMTSGGQFF
>TRBV6-6|TRBJ2-1|.|.
TGTGCCAGCAGGCCCTTGAGCAATGAGCAGTTCTTC
CASRPLSNEQFF
>TRBV19|TRBJ1-3|.|.
TGTGCCAGTAATCGCGAAGTCTCTGGAAACACCATATATTTT
CASNREVSGNTIYF